The 20 T cell receptor beta chains below all came from one sample that was sequenced in a study of CD8 T cells in Susac syndrome (dated by TCRdb to the late 2010s). Libraries were built with the immunoSEQ multiplex PCR assay. RNA was extracted with the RNeasy kit and about 0.5 to 1 ug was reverse transcribed using random hexamers. TCRdb reanalyzed the raw reads on its own, using fastp at Q25 for trimming and MiXCR for clone calling, and kept in-frame beta chains. Identical CDR3 protein sequences are pooled into one entry, listed with their most common genes and DNA. The sample yields some 99,000 distinct CDR3 sequences; 90% to 98% were counted once. The ten largest make up under 0.1% of the sample. The sequencing input was CD4+ T cells from PBMCs. The source is a human donor in good health.

The gene calls are TRBV19 and TRBJ2-7; a weak D match, TRBD2 (6 bases). The V end lost 7 bases, the J end lost 0 bases, and 10 bases lay between the germline ends. Germline V CDR1 and CDR2: LNHDA, SQIVND (reference sequence). CDR3 size: 13 residues. CDR3 nucleotides: TGTGCCAGTAAGGCGGGAAGCTCCTACGAGCAGTACTTC. Protein sequence: CASKAGSSYEQYF.

The chain recombines TRBV12-3 or TRBV12-4 with TRBJ1-2, with 8 nucleotides matching TRBD1. V shed 6 bases and J 6 bases; nucleotides not matched to a gene: 12. This CDR3 has 15 amino acids. The CDR3 sequence is CASRPPGTGQHGYTF. The CDR3 DNA is TGTGCCAGCAGACCCCCTGGGACAGGACAACATGGCTACACCTTC.

V gene TRBV28 combines with J gene TRBJ1-3; the match to TRBD1 covers 8 bases. Trimming removed 5 bases from V and 5 bases from J; junction bases left unmatched: 5. The germline V gene has CDR1 MDHEN and CDR2 SYDVKM. There are 14 residues in the CDR3. This CDR3 is CASSPTGGRNTIYF. CDR3 nucleotides: TGTGCCAGCAGTCCAACAGGGGGAAGAAACACCATATATTTT.

As DNA, the CDR3 is TGTGCCAGCAGCCCGTACACAGGGGACTCTGGAAACACCATATATTTT. This translates into CASSPYTGDSGNTIYF. The rearrangement uses TRBV7-6 and TRBJ1-3, with 7 positions matching TRBD1. The CDR3 has 16 residues. Germline loops: CDR1 SGHVS, CDR2 FNYEAQ. V shed 5 bases, J shed 0 bases, and the junction held 7 bases outside the gene matches.

This rearrangement joins TRBV29-1 to TRBJ1-1, with 7 bases fitting TRBD1. V lost 4 bases and J lost 7; bases outside the gene matches: 9. Germline V gene sequence: CDR1 SQVTM, CDR2 ANQGSEA. The CDR3 consists of 13 residues. The CDR3 DNA reads TGCAGCGTTGCGAGACAGGGAGCGTATGAAGCTTTCTTT. It specifies CSVARQGAYEAFF.

The chain carries TRBV11-2 and TRBJ1-6; possibly TRBD1 for D (6 bases). Germline values: CDR1 SGHAT, CDR2 FQNNGV. Trimming shortened V by 0 bases and J by 8 bases, and 11 bases separated the two germline ends. CDR3 length: 15 amino acids. CDR3 sequence: CASSLDGGLYSPLHF. The CDR3 DNA reads as TGTGCCAGCAGCTTAGATGGGGGGCTCTATTCACCCCTCCACTTT. The whole variable domain, filled in from reference TRBV11-2 and TRBJ1-6, reads EAGVAQSPRYKIIEKRQSVAFWCNPISGHATLYWYQQILGQGPKLLIQFQNNGVVDDSQLPKDRFSAERLKGVDSTLKIQPAKLEDSAVYLCASSLDGGLYSPLHFGNGTRLTVT.

This chain connects TRBV3-1 to TRBJ1-6; D is ambiguous. Germline-derived CDR1 and CDR2 are LGHDT and YNNKEL (reference sequence). The CDR3 runs to 15 residues. Trimming removed 2 bases from V and 9 bases from J, with 14 bases in between. The CDR3 bases are TGTGCCAGCAGCCAAAGGTACCCAGGTACTTCACCCCTCCACTTT. It translates to CASSQRYPGTSPLHF.

This chain joins TRBV5-6 and TRBJ2-5, with 8 bases fitting TRBD1. V lost 0 bases, J lost 5 bases, and 3 bases stayed unmatched. Germline lookup yields CDR1 SGHDT and CDR2 YYEEEE. This CDR3 spans 14 amino acids. The CDR3 nucleotides are TGTGCCAGCAGCTTGGGGGACAGGAGTGAGACCCAGTACTTC. Translation: CASSLGDRSETQYF.

The chain has TRBV20-1 and TRBJ2-7, with 8 nucleotides matching TRBD2. The germline gives CDR1 DFQATT, CDR2 SNEGSKA (reference sequence). The CDR3 has 15 amino acids. Trimming at V came to 2 bases and at J to 0 bases, leaving 6 bases not matched to a gene. The CDR3 DNA follows: TGCAGTGCTAGACTGGAGCGGGGGTACTCCTACGAGCAGTACTTC. Translation gives CSARLERGYSYEQYF.

V gene TRBV23-1 combines with J gene TRBJ2-2, with 8 nucleotides matching TRBD1. TRBV23-1 is an ORF, with its function uncertain. The junction had 8 bases not matched to a gene; V was cut back by 2 bases and J by 3 bases. The CDR3 has 17 amino acids. The CDR3 DNA is TGCGCCAGCAGTCAAAGGAGAACAGGGGGGCACACCGGGGAGCTGTTTTTT. Translation gives CASSQRRTGGHTGELFF.

This clonotype was recorded only once. The gene calls are TRBV3-1 and TRBJ1-2; 10 nucleotides align to TRBD1. The length of the CDR3 is 17 residues. Germline CDR1 reads LGHDT; CDR2 reads YNNKEL (reference sequence). J gave up 2 bases and V 3 bases, and 9 bases lay outside the gene matches. The CDR3 coding sequence is TGTGCCAGCAGCCAGGATCCAGGGACAGGGGTGAACTATGGCTACACCTTC. It translates to CASSQDPGTGVNYGYTF.

The chain uses TRBV28 and TRBJ1-2; a possible D gene is TRBD1 (5 bases). In germline, CDR1 is MDHEN, CDR2 SYDVKM. The CDR3 has 14 amino acids. Trimming pared 3 bases from V and 5 bases from J, leaving 13 bases between. CDR3 in DNA: TGTGCCAGCAGTTTCCCGGGATGGGGGTATGGCTACACCTTC. It is translated as CASSFPGWGYGYTF.

V gene TRBV25-1 combines with J gene TRBJ1-6; 7 bases are shared with TRBD1. Germline assignment: CDR1 MGHDK and CDR2 SYGVNS. Trimming removed 6 bases from V and 9 bases from J; junction bases left unmatched: 8. CDR3 size: 14 residues. CDR3 sequence: CASRVDRESSPLHF. CDR3 DNA sequence: TGTGCCAGCAGAGTCGACAGGGAAAGTTCACCCCTCCACTTT. Variable domain in full (rest from reference TRBV25-1 and TRBJ1-6): EADIYQTPRYLVIGTGKKITLECSQTMGHDKMYWYQQDPGMELHLIHYSYGVNSTEKGDLSSESTVSRIRTEHFPLTLESARPSHTSQYLCASRVDRESSPLHFGNGTRLTVT.

The chain carries TRBV30 and TRBJ2-3; D is possibly TRBD1 (5 bases). The germline gives CDR1 GTSNPN, CDR2 SVGIG (reference sequence). V shed 7 bases and J shed 1 base, with 12 bases lying between them. The CDR3 has 13 residues. The CDR3 loop reads CASYQGRTDTQYF. The CDR3 coding sequence is TGTGCCTCGTACCAGGGCCGCACAGATACGCAGTATTTT.

The CDR3 bases are TGCAGTGCTCGGACAGGGTTAGAGACCCAGTACTTC. Residues: CSARTGLETQYF. The chain links TRBV20-1 to TRBJ2-5, with 8 bases fitting TRBD1. V gave up 5 bases and J gave up 4 bases; unmatched junction bases: 3. CDR3 size: 12 residues. In germline, CDR1 is DFQATT, CDR2 SNEGSKA (reference sequence).

J is TRBJ1-5 and V is TRBV28; tentatively, D is TRBD1 (6 bases). The V gene's germline CDR1 is MDHEN and CDR2 SYDVKM. This CDR3 has 15 residues. V was shortened by 7 bases and J by 4 bases, with 17 bases between the two germline ends. CDR3 DNA: TGTGCCAGCACCCCGGGCAGGGGAAGAAATCAGCCCCAGCATTTT. The encoded protein is CASTPGRGRNQPQHF.

The chain uses TRBV7-2 and TRBJ2-2; D gene ambiguous. The CDR3 extends over 12 amino acids. Trimming left V 6 bases short and J 4 bases short, with 6 bases between. In germline, CDR1 is SGHTA, CDR2 FQGNSA. The CDR3 coding sequence is TGTGCCAGCAGTTGGACCACCGGGGAGCTGTTTTTT. This gives the protein CASSWTTGELFF.

The chain couples TRBV5-4 to TRBJ1-2; no firm D call. The germline CDR1 and CDR2 sequences are SGHNT and YYREEE (reference sequence). The V end lost 1 base, the J end lost 3 bases, and 7 bases lay between the germline ends. The CDR3 length is 13 residues. The CDR3 DNA reads as TGTGCCAGCAGCTTGCCCCGGGACTATGGCTACACCTTC. Translating gives CASSLPRDYGYTF. Complete variable domain (other parts from reference TRBV5-4 and TRBJ1-2): ETGVTQSPTHLIKTRGQQVTLRCSSQSGHNTVSWYQQALGQGPQFIFQYYREEENGRGNFPPRFSGLQFPNYSSELNVNALELDDSALYLCASSLPRDYGYTFGSGTRLTVV.

The J gene is TRBJ2-1, the V gene TRBV29-1; 8 bases align to TRBD2. Germline V gene sequence: CDR1 SQVTM, CDR2 ANQGSEA. The CDR3 is 15 residues long. Trimming took 1 base from V and 5 from J; bases not matched to a gene: 7. The CDR3 DNA reads as TGCAGCGTTGAAGGTAAAGGACTAGCTAACAATGAGCAGTTCTTC. Its protein product is CSVEGKGLANNEQFF.

V gene TRBV4-2 combines with J gene TRBJ2-4, with a possible D match to TRBD1 (6 bases). The CDR3 loop spans 16 amino acids. Germline V gene sequence: CDR1 LGHNA, CDR2 YNFKEQ. The V end lost 4 bases, the J end lost 11 bases, and 24 bases lay between the germline ends. Here the CDR3 DNA reads TGTGCCAGCAGCCCCGATGGGGGCCAGGGAGAACTTCTTCAGTACTTC. It translates to CASSPDGGQGELLQYF.